Listed here are 22 T cell receptor beta chains from one sample, sequenced in a study of blood T cell repertoires in COVID-19. The table came from immunoSEQ multiplex PCR; TCRdb's copy has only in-frame clones and leaves some out. The sample records tens of thousands of clones, around 85% being singletons. Source material: peripheral blood. The receptors come from a human donor in a cohort sampled during active COVID-19.

The chain carries TRBV19 and TRBJ1-5, with 7 nucleotides matching TRBD1. Per the germline V gene, CDR1 is LNHDA and CDR2 is SQIVND (reference sequence). The CDR3 length is 15 residues. With 7 bases clipped from V and 3 bases from J, the junction kept 9 bases outside the gene matches. For the CDR3, the DNA is TGTGCCAGTACCTCAACCGGGACAGTCAATCAGCCCCAGCATTTT. Translation: CASTSTGTVNQPQHF.

This clone was recorded a few times. The chain couples TRBV4-3 to TRBJ1-5, with a weak D call TRBD1 (5 bases). Trimming shortened V by 0 bases and J by 4 bases, and 10 bases separated the two germline ends. CDR1 LGHNA and CDR2 YSLEER come from the germline V gene. CDR3 length: 15 amino acids. In nucleotides, the CDR3 is TGCGCCAGCAGCCAAGATAGGGGCCTTAATCAGCCCCAGCATTTT. It codes for CASSQDRGLNQPQHF.

V usage is TRBV18 and J usage is TRBJ2-2, with TRBD1 matching over 8 bases. The junction had 6 bases not matched to a gene; V was cut back by 5 bases and J by 4 bases. Germline V lookup: CDR1 KGHSH, CDR2 LQKENI. The CDR3 is 15 amino acids. The CDR3 is CASSSKTGVTGELFF. The CDR3 DNA is TGTGCCAGCTCATCCAAGACAGGGGTCACCGGGGAGCTGTTTTTT.

The chain has TRBV7-9 and TRBJ2-7; D not certain. The germline V gene has CDR1 SEHNR and CDR2 FQNEAQ (reference sequence). V lost 5 bases to trimming and J lost 2 bases, with 7 bases between them. The CDR3 runs 12 residues. This CDR3 reads CASSAGAYEQYF. CDR3 nucleotide sequence: TGTGCCAGCAGCGCCGGAGCCTACGAGCAGTACTTC.

The chain employs TRBV5-3 and TRBJ1-1, with D possibly being TRBD1 (6 bases). TRBV5-3 counts as an open reading frame of uncertain function. The CDR3 is 15 residues long. V was pared by 0 bases and J by 0 bases, with 9 bases between. The CDR3 reads CARSLARGMNTEAFF. CDR3 sequence (DNA): TGTGCCAGAAGCTTGGCCAGGGGAATGAACACTGAAGCTTTCTTT.

CDR3 nucleotide sequence: TGTGCTAGTGGTTTGGGCCAAAGTCAGGGATCGGAGACCCAGTACTTC. Its protein product is CASGLGQSQGSETQYF. The chain uses TRBV12-5 and TRBJ2-5, with D possibly matching TRBD1 (5 bases). The germline V and J ends were trimmed by 1 base and 5 bases, with 17 bases remaining between them. The CDR3 consists of 16 residues. Germline CDR1 LGHNT, CDR2 FRNRAP.

The V and J genes are TRBV10-3 and TRBJ2-2; the match to TRBD1 covers 8 bases. Losses at the gene ends were 5 bases for V and 0 bases for J; bases not matched to a gene: 5. The CDR3 spans 16 residues. CDR1 is ENHRY, CDR2 SYGVKD, per germline. The CDR3: CAISPRTGSNTGELFF. Written as DNA, the CDR3 is TGTGCCATCAGTCCCCGGACAGGGTCGAACACCGGGGAGCTGTTTTTT.

The V gene is TRBV6-2 or TRBV6-3, the J gene TRBJ1-1, with 9 bases matching TRBD1. This CDR3 spans 14 amino acids. V gave up 5 bases and J gave up 5 bases; unmatched junction bases: 6. In germline, CDR1 is MNHEY, CDR2 SVGEGT. CDR3 DNA: TGTGCCAGCAGTAACGACAGGGGGTCAACTGAAGCTTTCTTT. This sequence encodes CASSNDRGSTEAFF.

The chain couples TRBV6-5 to TRBJ2-3, with TRBD2 identical over 7 bases. V lost 6 bases to trimming and J lost 4 bases; unmatched junction nucleotides: 7. This CDR3 region has 14 residues. Germline V CDR1 and CDR2: MNHEY, SVGAGI. The CDR3 region is CASRTQGGSDTQYF. The CDR3 region has the DNA TGTGCCAGCAGAACCCAGGGAGGGTCAGATACGCAGTATTTT.

The chain has TRBV5-6 and TRBJ1-3, with D unresolved. Trimming took off 4 bases at V and 1 base at J, with 9 bases between the two ends. The CDR3 runs 14 residues. The germline CDR1 and CDR2 sequences are SGHDT and YYEEEE. CDR3 bases: TGTGCCAGCAGCGCGCGGTGGTCTGGAAACACCATATATTTT. This gives the protein CASSARWSGNTIYF.

V is TRBV27 and J is TRBJ1-3; D perhaps matches TRBD1 (6 bases). V was trimmed by 3 bases and J by 4 bases, leaving 13 bases between them. The CDR3 contains 15 residues. Germline lookup yields CDR1 MNHEY and CDR2 SMNVEV (reference sequence). As DNA, the CDR3 is TGTGCCAGCAGTTTTAGGGGGGGAAGGGGAAACACCATATATTTT. Translating gives CASSFRGGRGNTIYF.

For the CDR3, the DNA is TGCGCCAGCAGCCAAGAATCGGTCTTCTCTGGGGCCAACGTCCTGACTTTC. Protein: CASSQESVFSGANVLTF. The rearrangement uses TRBV4-3 and TRBJ2-6; no reliable D call. The V gene lost 0 bases and the J gene lost 0 bases, with 9 bases spanning the gap. In germline, CDR1 is LGHNA, CDR2 YSLEER. This CDR3 comprises 17 residues.

This chain links TRBV6-6 with TRBJ1-6, with 10 bases aligning to TRBD1. Germline trimming cut 5 bases from V and 7 bases from J; bases unmatched to any gene: 8. CDR3 length: 16 amino acids. The germline CDR1 and CDR2 sequences are MNHNY and SVGAGI (reference sequence). The CDR3 region has the DNA TGTGCCAGCAGTCGACGGACAGGGGGGATCAATTCACCCCTCCACTTT. This translates into CASSRRTGGINSPLHF.

CDR3 nucleotide sequence: TGTGCCAGCAGTGGAAGGGACAGCTCGAACACTGAAGCTTTCTTT. Translated, it gives CASSGRDSSNTEAFF. The chain joins TRBV2 to TRBJ1-1; TRBD1 agrees at 7 bases. V shed 4 bases, J shed 1 base, and the junction held 6 bases outside the gene matches. The CDR3 runs to 15 residues. Per germline, CDR1 SNHLY and CDR2 FYNNEI.

The V call is TRBV11-3, the J call TRBJ1-4; 10 bases line up with TRBD1. Germline V gene data show CDR1 as SGHNT and CDR2 as YENEEA. This CDR3 has 13 residues. V shed 5 bases, J shed 11 bases, and the junction held 5 bases outside the gene matches. The CDR3 coding sequence is TGTGCCAGCAGCGACAGGGGGCGGTTGAAACTGTTTTTT. Protein sequence: CASSDRGRLKLFF.

About this clone itself: A read error may produce the germline difference seen at one junction end. The chain uses TRBV7-9 and TRBJ2-1; tentative D call: TRBD2 (7 bases). There are 12 residues in the CDR3. Germline lookup yields CDR1 SEHNR and CDR2 FQNEAQ (reference sequence). The CDR3 DNA reads TGTGCCAGCAGCGGCCAGGGGAGGGACTCGGTCTTC. This encodes CASSGQGRDSVF.

The rearrangement links TRBV3-1 (or the pseudogene TRBV3-2) to TRBJ2-1; 11 bases map to TRBD2. The CDR3 has 17 amino acids. CDR1 is LGHDT and CDR2 is YNNKEL in the germline V gene (reference sequence). The J segment lost 4 bases and the V segment lost 0 bases, leaving 5 bases of the junction unmatched. The CDR3 loop is CASSQDLAGGGYNEQFF. The DNA for the CDR3 is TGTGCCAGCAGCCAAGACCTAGCGGGGGGCGGGTACAATGAGCAGTTCTTC.

J is TRBJ1-1 and V is TRBV10-3, with 9 bases fitting TRBD1. Germline-derived CDR1 and CDR2 are ENHRY and SYGVKD. The CDR3 consists of 16 residues. J was trimmed by 1 base and V by 5 bases; bases with no gene match: 8. The CDR3 bases are TGTGCCATCAGTCGGGGACAGGGCAGCGGGAACACTGAAGCTTTCTTT. Translating gives CAISRGQGSGNTEAFF.

This clone has just a few counts. The chain joins TRBV5-8 to TRBJ2-6, with 7 bases that match TRBD1. J was trimmed by 4 bases and V by 3 bases; bases with no gene match: 4. The length of the CDR3 is 15 residues. CDR1 SGHTS and CDR2 YDEGEE come from the germline V gene. CDR3 loop: CASSSRGQGANVLTF. CDR3 DNA: TGTGCCAGCAGCTCAAGGGGACAGGGGGCCAACGTCCTGACTTTC. The full variable domain, its missing parts supplied by reference TRBV5-8 and TRBJ2-6, is EAGVTQSPTHLIKTRGQQATLRCSPISGHTSVYWYQQALGLGLQFLLWYDEGEERNRGNFPPRFSGRQFPNYSSELNVNALELEDSALYLCASSSRGQGANVLTFGAGSRLTVL.

The chain employs TRBV3-1 (or the pseudogene TRBV3-2) and TRBJ2-5; 11 bases align to TRBD2. This CDR3 comprises 16 residues. V lost 4 bases and J lost 4; bases outside the gene matches: 8. Germline V gene lookup returns CDR1 LGHDT and CDR2 YNNKEL (reference sequence). CDR3 coding DNA: TGTGCCAGCAGCCCACCTAGCGGGGGGTTGGGAGAGACCCAGTACTTC. It is translated as CASSPPSGGLGETQYF.

The chain links TRBV7-9 to TRBJ1-2; 11 nucleotides align to TRBD1. V was pared by 5 bases and J by 8 bases, with 13 bases of the junction left unmatched. CDR1 is SEHNR, CDR2 FQNEAQ, per germline (reference sequence). The CDR3 extends over 16 amino acids. As DNA, the CDR3 is TGTGCCAGCAGCCAAAGGACAGGGGGCGAGGTGAAAGGCTACACCTTC. It encodes CASSQRTGGEVKGYTF.

The genes are TRBV7-2 and TRBJ1-5; D is unresolved. The CDR3 loop spans 14 amino acids. Germline V lookup: CDR1 SGHTA, CDR2 FQGNSA. The germline V and J ends were trimmed by 2 bases and 5 bases, with 10 bases remaining between them. The CDR3 reads CASSLLAFDQPQHF. The DNA for the CDR3 is TGTGCCAGCAGCTTATTAGCTTTCGATCAGCCCCAGCATTTT.